Listed below are T cell receptor beta chains from one sample, sequenced in a study of T cell repertoires in cytomegalovirus infection. One entry per CDR3 protein, called by TCRdb with MiXCR from the reads. The repertoire holds 400,000 to 550,000 distinct CDR3 sequences, approximately 10% seen once, with about 9.4% in the top ten. The specimen was PBMCs. The receptors come from a human donor in good health (CMV status not recorded). Some clones in this sample may be carry-over from other donors' samples. CDR3s include the opening cysteine and the closing phenylalanine or tryptophan. A D gene is named only where the DNA matches it firmly. Not all rows give a size; the values are once, few, many and, for expanded clones, a class.

v_gene,abundance,j_gene,d_gene,CDR3nt,CDR3aa
TRBV2,few,TRBJ1-1,-,TGTGCCAGCAGTGCGGCCTTTCAGGCTGAAGCTTTCTTT,CASSAAFQAEAFF
TRBV3-1,few,TRBJ1-4,-,TGTGCCAGCAGCCAAGATATTGGGGACATAGGTGAAAAACTGTTTTTT,CASSQDIGDIGEKLFF
TRBV10-3,many,TRBJ2-7,-,TGTGCCGGGGGGGGGCAGGTCGAGGAGCAGTACTTC,CAGGGQVEEQYF
TRBV4-2,many,TRBJ1-2,TRBD1,TGTGCCAGCAGCCAAGAAAACGGACAGGACTATGGCTACACCTTC,CASSQENGQDYGYTF
TRBV12-3/TRBV12-4,many,TRBJ2-3,-,TGTGCCAGCAGCTTAGTGGGTTCCACAGATACGCAGTATTTT,CASSLVGSTDTQYF
TRBV12-3/TRBV12-4,many,TRBJ1-5,TRBD1,TGTGCCAGCAGAGAAAGGACAGGGAATCAGCCCCAGCATTTT,CASRERTGNQPQHF
TRBV30,few,TRBJ1-1,TRBD1,TGTGCCTGGAGTAGGGCAGGGGGGAACACTGAAGCTTTCTTT,CAWSRAGGNTEAFF
TRBV29-1,few,TRBJ1-5,-,TGCAGCGTAAAGACAGGTACAGGTCAGCCCCAGCATTTT,CSVKTGTGQPQHF
TRBV7-9,many,TRBJ1-6,TRBD1,TGTGCCAGCAGCTCGGGGGGGACAGGGAAGTTCTCGGGTTCACCCCTCCACTTT,CASSSGGTGKFSGSPLHF
TRBV7-2,many,TRBJ2-7,-,TGTGCCAGCAGCCGGGCTGGCGGCTACGAGCAGTACTTC,CASSRAGGYEQYF
TRBV20-1,many,TRBJ2-1,-,TGCAGTGCTACTACGCCGGCAGGGGCCCTCGATGAGCAGTTCTTC,CSATTPAGALDEQFF
TRBV12-3/TRBV12-4,few,TRBJ2-5,-,TGTGCCAGCTCTAAACAAGAGACCCAGTACTTC,CASSKQETQYF
TRBV5-1,many,TRBJ2-2,TRBD1,TGCGCCAGCAGCCCAATGGTGACAGGGGCAACCCGCACCGGGGAGCTGTTTTTT,CASSPMVTGATRTGELFF
TRBV6-6,many,TRBJ1-1,-,TGTGCCAGCAGCACCCCGGATGACTGGGCCACTGAAGCTTTCTTT,CASSTPDDWATEAFF
TRBV24-1,few,TRBJ2-7,-,TGTGCCACCAGTGATAGTAGGGAGACTTCCTACGAGCAGTACTTC,CATSDSRETSYEQYF
TRBV18,many,TRBJ1-1,-,TGTGCCAGCTCACCATCCGGGGTAGTGAACACTGAAGCTTTCTTT,CASSPSGVVNTEAFF
TRBV5-1,few,TRBJ2-3,TRBD2,TGCGCCAGCAGCTCGACACCGGGACTAGCGGGAGGGCCGGTGACAGATACGCAGTATTTT,CASSSTPGLAGGPVTDTQYF
TRBV19,few,TRBJ1-1,-,TGTGCCAGTATTTTGAATAAGGGTGCTGAAGCTTTCTTT,CASILNKGAEAFF
TRBV5-4,-,TRBJ1-1,-,TGTGCCAGCAGCTTGGCTCAGGATGATGAAGCTTTCTTT,CASSLAQDDEAFF
TRBV7-2,many,TRBJ2-7,TRBD1,TGTGCCAGCAGCCCAAGGGACAGGGATTACTCCTACGAGCAGTACTTC,CASSPRDRDYSYEQYF
TRBV4-3,once,TRBJ1-4,-,TGCGCCAGCAGCCAAGATGTCAGTGCAACTAATGAAAAACTGTTTTTT,CASSQDVSATNEKLFF
TRBV7-9,many,TRBJ2-7,TRBD1,TGTGCCAGCAGCTCCGGGGACAGAGCCTACGAGCAGTACTTC,CASSSGDRAYEQYF
TRBV12-3/TRBV12-4,few,TRBJ2-7,TRBD2,TGTGCCAGCAGTCCCCGACTAGCGGCCGTGGGCGAGCAGTACTTC,CASSPRLAAVGEQYF
TRBV20-1,-,TRBJ1-4,-,TGCAGTGCGCGCTCAGGCGGCCCAAATGAAAAACTGTTTTTT,CSARSGGPNEKLFF
TRBV7-9,many,TRBJ1-5,-,TGTGCCAGCAGCTCCGGATGGAATCAGCCCCAGCATTTT,CASSSGWNQPQHF
TRBV6-5,many,TRBJ1-5,-,TGTGCCAGCAGTTACAGGAGAGCCACTCAGCCCCAGCATTTT,CASSYRRATQPQHF
TRBV20-1,few,TRBJ1-1,TRBD1,TGCAGTGCAACCCGACAGGGGTCGTGGGACACTGAAGCTTTCTTT,CSATRQGSWDTEAFF
TRBV29-1,many,TRBJ1-6,-,TGCAGCGTTGCTTTGTCTGGGGGCAATTCACCCCTCCACTTT,CSVALSGGNSPLHF
TRBV28,many,TRBJ2-1,TRBD1,TGTGCCAGCACCTGGGGGGACAGGGTCTACAATGAGCAGTTCTTC,CASTWGDRVYNEQFF
TRBV6-5,few,TRBJ2-7,TRBD1,TGTGCCAGTGGTGGGACAGAGACCTACGAGCAGTACTTC,CASGGTETYEQYF
TRBV6-5,few,TRBJ2-2,TRBD2,TGTGCCAGCAGTCTCGTGGGGACTAGTCTCACCGGGGAGCTGTTTTTT,CASSLVGTSLTGELFF
TRBV7-3,few,TRBJ1-4,TRBD1,TGTGCCAGCAGCTTAACGGGACAGGGTAATGAAAAACTGTTTTTT,CASSLTGQGNEKLFF
TRBV7-9,many,TRBJ2-3,-,TGTGCCAGCAGCCCCGTCCAAGGGGCGCAGTATTTT,CASSPVQGAQYF
TRBV29-1,many,TRBJ2-7,TRBD1,TGCAGCGTTCCGGGACAGGGCTCCTACGAGCAGTACTTC,CSVPGQGSYEQYF
TRBV28,few,TRBJ2-5,-,TGTGCCAGCAGTTTTACTGCGCGTTGGGGGATTAGCCAAGAGACCCAGTACTTC,CASSFTARWGISQETQYF
TRBV7-9,many,TRBJ2-2,-,TGTGCCAGCAGCTCGCGGGACAAATTCACCGGGGAGCTGTTTTTT,CASSSRDKFTGELFF
TRBV2,many,TRBJ1-2,-,TGTGCCAGCAGTCCCCAGGTGGGGTACTATGGCTACACCTTC,CASSPQVGYYGYTF
TRBV7-6,many,TRBJ1-3,-,TGTGCCAGCAGTCCCGTAGGCCTCTCTGGAAACACCATATATTTT,CASSPVGLSGNTIYF
TRBV5-6,many,TRBJ2-3,-,TGTGCCAGCAGCTTGGGGAGCGGACACACAGATACGCAGTATTTT,CASSLGSGHTDTQYF
TRBV28,many,TRBJ2-7,-,TGTGCCAGTACTTCCGGGGACAAGGACTACGAGCAGTACTTC,CASTSGDKDYEQYF
TRBV29-1,many,TRBJ2-2,-,TGCAGCGTTCGGCCAGGGAACACCGGGGAGCTGTTTTTT,CSVRPGNTGELFF
TRBV11-3,-,TRBJ2-1,-,TGTGCCAGCAGCTTAGCCGACTACTATGGTGGGGGTGAGCAGTTCTTC,CASSLADYYGGGEQFF
TRBV5-1,few,TRBJ2-7,-,TGCGCCAGCAGCTCAACAAGCGGAGCTGACGAGCAGTACTTC,CASSSTSGADEQYF
TRBV7-2,-,TRBJ2-1,-,TGTGCCAGCAGCTTATTGGCCCGTCACTCCTACAATGAGCAGTTCTTC,CASSLLARHSYNEQFF
TRBV29-1,-,TRBJ2-5,TRBD2,TGCAGCATGCTGGGGGCCCAACTAGCGGGAGAGACCCAGTACTTC,CSMLGAQLAGETQYF